This TCR beta chain originates from a study of T cells in Graves' hyperthyroidism and ophthalmopathy. Amplified TCR beta CDR3 regions came from RNA transcripts. Using the HTBI primer set, a first-round RT-PCR was run on the TCR CDR3. TCRdb passed the multiplex PCR reads through MiXCR, listing each CDR3 protein once. The sample records roughly 700,000 distinct CDR3 sequences, roughly a third being singletons. Uncontrolled infection, other autoimmune disease, pregnancy and lactation each barred patients from inclusion. The authors obtained PBMCs from over 7.5 ml of fresh peripheral blood. The study, taken as a whole, reports: Ophthalmopathy and stable hyperthyroidism were separated by a 13 V-J model. Most clonotypes expanded in the thyroid (above 0.001) were also present in blood.

In this sample, this clonotype turned up many times. What it binds is not known. V lost 1 base to trimming and J lost 8 bases, with 14 bases between them. CDR1 and CDR2 from the germline V gene are SEHNR and FQNEAQ (reference sequence). The CDR3 sequence is 14 residues long. The receptor comes from a woman aged 40 to 55 with Graves' hyperthyroidism. Sequenced input: blood. The gene calls are TRBV7-9 and TRBJ1-2, with D uncertain. In DNA, the CDR3 is TGTGCCAGCAGCTTAGGGTGGCGGATCGGCGGCTACACCTTC. Its translation: CASSLGWRIGGYTF.